These T cell receptor beta chains were read from a single sample in a study of blood T cell repertoires in COVID-19. Repertoires were generated with immunoSEQ multiplex PCR, while TCRdb's copy carries only in-frame clones and drops some. The sample shows about 250,000 clones, about nine tenths of them seen only once. The sequencing input was peripheral blood. The receptors come from a woman aged 40 to 50 who had recovered from COVID-19. The CDR3 runs from the conserved cysteine through the conserved F or W. D genes are given only for firm matches. Expanded clones get a size class; other rows say once, few or many, or leave the size out.

TGTGCCAGCAGCTTGACAGGGTTGGGCACCGGGGAGCTGTTTTTT CASSLTGLGTGELFF TRBD1 many TRBJ2-2 TRBV11-1
TGTGCCTGGAGTGTAAAACTAGAGGACATTCAGTACTTC CAWSVKLEDIQYF - few TRBJ2-4 TRBV30
TGCGCCAGCAGCTCTCGACAGGGGGCGACATTGGGGAATGAGCAGTTCTTC CASSSRQGATLGNEQFF TRBD1 - TRBJ2-1 TRBV5-1
TGCGCCAGCAACGAGGCCGTACGGATTCCTCAGGGTACTGAAGCTTTCTTT CASNEAVRIPQGTEAFF - - TRBJ1-1 TRBV10-2
TGTGCCAGTATGTCTACTACAGGGACCGGAAACACCATATATTTT CASMSTTGTGNTIYF - - TRBJ1-3 TRBV19
TGTGCCAGCAGTCCTACAGGGGGTGTCTCTGGAAACACCATATATTTT CASSPTGGVSGNTIYF TRBD1 - TRBJ1-3 TRBV28
TGTGCCAGCCAGCGGGAGCCAGATACGCAGTATTTT CASQREPDTQYF TRBD2 - TRBJ2-3 TRBV7-9
TGTGCCAGCAGGGACTCCGAAATAGGGGCTTTCTTT CASRDSEIGAFF - once TRBJ1-1 TRBV2
TGTGCCAGCAAGCCAGGGTACAATGAGCAGTTCTTC CASKPGYNEQFF - once TRBJ2-1 TRBV6-5
TGTGCCAGCAGCCCCCCCTCAGAGACCCAGTACTTC CASSPPSETQYF - - TRBJ2-5 TRBV7-8
TGCAGCGTTACGAACAGGGCCGAGCAGTACTTC CSVTNRAEQYF - - TRBJ2-7 TRBV29-1
TGTGCCAGCAGTTCTCCGACTAGCGGGAGGGAAGGGGGCGGTACGCAGTATTTT CASSSPTSGREGGGTQYF TRBD2 - TRBJ2-3 TRBV28